Shown below are 3 T cell receptor beta chains from a single sample sequenced in a study of cytomegalovirus exposure and HLA in healthy donors (dated by TCRdb to about 2017). Libraries were constructed by the immunoSEQ multiplex PCR assay. For the multiplex PCR, a mixture combining 60 forward primers for TCR Vbeta segments and 13 reverse primers for TCR Jbeta segments was used. The table comes from immuneACCESS by way of TCRdb, which keeps in-frame sequences with V and J called. Part of the clones is missing from these tables; in studies checked, under half for an unresolved V gene and the rest for unknown reasons. This sample's clone table shows 85,000 to 110,000 clones. In total, the top ten clones hold about 3.2% of the sample. Sequencing was carried out using PBMCs. These TCRs come from a man aged 35 to 55 in good health and CMV-seronegative.

The genes are TRBV18 and TRBJ1-1, with D possibly TRBD1 on 6 matching bases. CDR1 and CDR2 (germline): KGHSH, LQKENI. With 2 bases removed from V and 1 base from J, the gap between germline ends came to 8 bases. The CDR3 sequence is 14 residues long. CDR3 bases: TGTGCCAGCTCACCAAGACAGGAGAACACTGAAGCTTTCTTT. It is translated as CASSPRQENTEAFF.

The chain uses TRBV7-9 and TRBJ1-1; TRBD1 aligns across 8 bases. J gave up 1 base and V 7 bases, and 11 bases lay outside the gene matches. The CDR3 contains 16 residues. The germline CDR1 and CDR2 sequences are SEHNR and FQNEAQ (reference sequence). Here the CDR3 DNA reads TGTGCCAGCAACTCAATCCCCGGGACAGGGAACACTGAAGCTTTCTTT. Its translation: CASNSIPGTGNTEAFF.

The chain is built from TRBV2 and TRBJ2-5; 10 nucleotides agree with TRBD1. This CDR3 has 15 amino acids. V lost 5 bases to trimming and J lost 5 bases; unmatched junction nucleotides: 8. The germline V gene has CDR1 SNHLY and CDR2 FYNNEI. For the CDR3, the DNA is TGTGCCAGCAGTCCCGGACAGGGGGTTTTTGAGACCCAGTACTTC. It is translated as CASSPGQGVFETQYF.